This paragraph covers one T cell receptor beta chain sequence. Only a few counts were recorded for this clone. The antigen it recognizes is unknown. No per-base quality is available; no much larger clone lies one base away. A multiplexed two-step PCR with Vbeta-specific forward primers and Jbeta-specific reverse primers was used to amplify the TCRbeta CDR3 regions. Through the immunoSEQ service, TCRbeta libraries were sequenced on an Illumina instrument. In the authors' own workflow: IMGT annotation was used to assign V, D and J genes, and synthetic CDR3 analogues were used to correct counts for multiplex PCR bias. In the immunoSEQ Analyzer, repertoire clonality was calculated as one minus normalized Shannon entropy. Clonal expansion was defined by Fisher's exact test with Benjamini-Hochberg false discovery rate control, using two-tailed P<0.01. The clones in this table, taken by TCRdb from immuneACCESS, are in-frame only. Not every clone is retained; where verified, under half of the shortfall comes from an unresolved V gene, and the cause of the rest is unknown. V and J calls plus clone size are reproduced from that table; the DNA served to infer D and trimming. Recorded for this sample are approximately 12,000 clones; more than 70% of them occurred a single time. Roughly 0.98% of the sample is taken by the ten largest.

The data stem from a study of regulatory dendritic cells for organ transplantation (dated by TCRdb to the late 2010s). At the level of the whole study: To make regulatory dendritic cells, monocytes were cultured with vitamin D3 on days 0 and 4, plus IL-10 on day 4. To evaluate the response of the DCs to a potent maturation-inducing agent, LPS was added to DC cultures on day 6. Sorted naive and memory CD4+ and CD8+ T cells had their TCRbeta repertoires sequenced both before and after allostimulation with either regulatory or mature dendritic cells. What the research found in general, with its limitations: Among the resting subsets, the most alloreactive TCR clonotypes were found in memory CD8+ T cells. Expansion of memory CD8+ clones was induced by allostimulation in both subjects, but more limited expansion appeared to be induced by regulatory dendritic cells than by mature dendritic cells. The repertoires of naive CD4+ and CD8+ T cells were highly diverse, while memory cell repertoires were less diverse, with memory CD8+ cells being the most oligoclonal. Only a couple of subjects were sequenced, and the authors noted considerable between-individual heterogeneity in the alloreactive memory CD8+ T cell pool.

Sorted T cell subsets were CFSE-labeled and co-cultured for roughly five days with allogeneic regulatory or mature dendritic cells at a 1:10 DC:T ratio. Naive T cells were sorted as CD45RA+ and memory T cells as CD45RO+ CD4+ or CD8+ cells by FACS. The T cells used for TCR sequencing were obtained from two healthy control subjects. The Qiagen DNeasy Blood & Tissue Kit was used for extraction of genomic DNA. In the germline V gene (reference sequence), CDR1 corresponds to LNHDA and CDR2 to SQIVND. From the cysteine up to the phenylalanine, the CDR3 has a length of 13 residues. Only CDR3 DNA remains: 39 bases, in frame from the first base. V is pruned by 3 bases and J by 12 bases, leaving 3 bases of the junction without a gene match.

Material: naive CD8+ T cells from blood cultured with regulatory dendritic cells. What this sample's cell subset or site label stands for: CD45RA+ naive T cells. The rearranged chain carries TRBV19 and TRBJ2-1, with TRBD2 identical over 12 junction bases. The sequence came from a human donor in good health. Here is the DNA: TGTGCCAGTAGTATGGCTAGCGGGGGGGTGCAGTTCTTC. Protein translation: CASSMASGGVQFF.